This T cell receptor beta chain came from a study of blood T cell repertoires in COVID-19. At the level of the study: Samples of COVID-19 (acute and convalescent) were obtained from the United States, Italy and Spain. In each case, the material was cDNA or gDNA derived from T cells, B-cell-depleted T cells, or PBMCs.

In the authors' methods: Reference gene primer amplification gave estimated nucleated cell counts. This table comes from immunoSEQ multiplex PCR, and its TCRdb copy is limited to in-frame clones, with some not included. V and J calls and clone size are those listed in that table; D and trimming were worked out from the DNA. The data contain tens of thousands of clones, under 95% of them singletons. Looked up from germline, CDR1 is SGHVS and CDR2 is FNYEAQ. With 3 bases clipped from V and 0 bases from J, the junction kept 2 bases outside the gene matches. The CDR3 loop spans 14 amino acids. V gene TRBV7-6 combines with J gene TRBJ2-7, with 7 nucleotides matching TRBD2. The source is a human donor in a cohort sampled during active COVID-19. The sequenced sample consisted of peripheral blood. The CDR3 spells CASSLAGVSYEQYF. The CDR3 bases are TGTGCCAGCAGCTTGGCGGGGGTCTCCTACGAGCAGTACTTC.